These 19 T cell receptor beta chains were all obtained from the same sample, sequenced in a study of T-cell reconstitution after alpha-beta-depleted transplantation in children. Preparation of the TCRbeta library was carried out with unique molecular identifiers. A single record per CDR3 protein comes from TCRdb applying MiXCR to the PCR reads. The table lists 7,000 or so distinct CDR3 sequences, approximately 5% of them singletons. This specimen consisted of PBMCs, mostly from graft donor cells, obtained 180 days after TCRalphabeta/CD19-depleted stem cell transplant. All receptors come from a child under two years old who had a stem cell transplant for acute myeloid leukemia, so the T cells may come from the graft donor.

This clonotype was seen repeatedly, ten times or more. The V call is TRBV9, the J call TRBJ1-3; D uncertain. Looked up from germline, CDR1 is SGDLS and CDR2 is YYNGEE. The CDR3 consists of 15 residues. The germline V and J ends were trimmed by 0 bases and 0 bases, with 7 bases remaining between them. The CDR3 spells CASSVGRNSGNTIYF. The DNA of the CDR3 is TGTGCCAGCAGCGTAGGCAGGAACTCTGGAAACACCATATATTTT.

This clonotype was detected many times. The V gene is TRBV5-1, the J gene TRBJ2-3, with D possibly matching TRBD1 (6 bases). Germline values: CDR1 SGHRS, CDR2 YFSETQ. V was clipped by 7 bases and J by 2 bases, with 14 bases between them. The CDR3 has 14 amino acids. The CDR3: CASGFGDITDTQYF. Written as DNA, the CDR3 is TGCGCCAGCGGTTTTGGGGACATCACAGATACGCAGTATTTT.

This clonotype rates as medium-sized. The rearrangement uses TRBV28 and TRBJ2-7; 7 positions match TRBD2. Germline assignment: CDR1 MDHEN and CDR2 SYDVKM. This CDR3 is built from 14 residues. Trimming removed 6 bases from V and 1 base from J; junction bases left unmatched: 6. In DNA, the CDR3 is TGTGCCAGCAGGGGGGGGGAAGTATCCTACGAGCAGTACTTC. Encoded protein: CASRGGEVSYEQYF.

In this sample, this clonotype is medium-sized. This chain connects TRBV20-1 to TRBJ2-4, with a tentative D call TRBD1 (5 bases). Trimming left V 8 bases short and J 3 bases short, with 14 bases between. The CDR3 is made up of 13 amino acids. Germline values: CDR1 DFQATT, CDR2 SNEGSKA (reference sequence). The CDR3 loop is CSSTTVGKNIQYF. The DNA for the CDR3 is TGCAGTTCTACGACAGTGGGCAAAAACATTCAGTACTTC.

In its sample, this clonotype was seen many times. The chain uses TRBV20-1 and TRBJ2-1; D is ambiguous. Germline V gene sequence: CDR1 DFQATT, CDR2 SNEGSKA (reference sequence). CDR3 length: 12 amino acids. The ends were cut back, 3 bases at V and 7 bases at J, with 10 bases in the middle. The CDR3 DNA follows: TGCAGTGCTAGGGCTACCCAGAATGAGCAGTTCTTC. The encoded protein is CSARATQNEQFF.

This clonotype is deemed medium-sized. The gene calls are TRBV7-9 and TRBJ2-1; D is tentatively TRBD1 or TRBD2 (6 bases each). The CDR3 contains 14 residues. Looked up from germline, CDR1 is SEHNR and CDR2 is FQNEAQ (reference sequence). Between the trimmed V and J ends, which lost 5 bases and 13 bases, there was a span of 21 bases. The CDR3 loop is CASSPRGGSATQFF. Here the CDR3 DNA reads TGTGCCAGCAGCCCAAGAGGGGGGAGCGCGACCCAGTTCTTC. The variable domain in full, with the rest retrieved from reference TRBV7-9 and TRBJ2-1, is DTGVSQNPRHKITKRGQNVTFRCDPISEHNRLYWYRQTLGQGPEFLTYFQNEAQLEKSRLLSDRFSAERPKGSFSTLEIQRTEQGDSAMYLCASSPRGGSATQFFGPGTRLTVL.

This clonotype came up many times. This chain uses TRBV4-2 with TRBJ2-3; the match to TRBD2 covers 9 bases. Germline loops: CDR1 LGHNA, CDR2 YNFKEQ. V was pared by 0 bases and J by 2 bases, with 6 bases of the junction left unmatched. The CDR3 is made up of 17 amino acids. Here the CDR3 DNA reads TGTGCCAGCAGCCAAGACTTGGCGGGGGGGAACACAGATACGCAGTATTTT. This gives the protein CASSQDLAGGNTDTQYF.

This sequence joins TRBV2 and TRBJ2-1, with D uncertain. In germline, CDR1 is SNHLY, CDR2 FYNNEI. The CDR3 sequence is 12 residues long. With 6 bases removed from V and 8 bases from J, the gap between germline ends came to 11 bases. The CDR3 spells CASRRMAYEQFF. The CDR3 DNA reads TGTGCCAGCAGGCGGATGGCATATGAGCAGTTCTTC.

This clonotype was picked up many times. The CDR3: CANLGTDQETQYF. The CDR3 DNA sequence: TGTGCCAACCTAGGGACAGACCAAGAGACCCAGTACTTC. The chain employs TRBV27 and TRBJ2-5; TRBD1 agrees at 7 bases. The CDR3 is 13 residues long. Germline CDR1 is MNHEY and CDR2 is SMNVEV (reference sequence). The J segment lost 0 bases and the V segment lost 10 bases, leaving 5 bases of the junction unmatched.

This clonotype was detected ten times or more. The chain couples TRBV12-3 or TRBV12-4 to TRBJ2-1; 9 nucleotides line up with TRBD1. The CDR3 length is 15 residues. The junction had 6 bases not matched to a gene; V was cut back by 7 bases and J by 2 bases. CDR3 sequence reads: CASNRTGDPYNEQFF. CDR3 nucleotide sequence: TGTGCCAGCAATCGGACAGGGGATCCCTACAATGAGCAGTTCTTC.

The sample holds many counts of this clonotype. CDR3 loop: CASRTVAGRYNEQFF. The CDR3, as DNA: TGTGCCAGCAGAACTGTAGCGGGAAGGTACAATGAGCAGTTCTTC. This rearrangement joins TRBV12-3 or TRBV12-4 to TRBJ2-1; 8 positions agree with TRBD2. The CDR3 runs to 15 residues. With V trimmed by 6 bases and J by 4 bases, 8 bases remained unmatched.

This clonotype has at least ten counts. V usage is TRBV20-1 and J usage is TRBJ2-3; 10 bases match TRBD2. CDR1 is DFQATT and CDR2 is SNEGSKA in the germline V gene (reference sequence). CDR3 length: 13 amino acids. The trim removed 7 bases at V and 4 bases at J, leaving 5 bases unmatched. CDR3 bases: TGCAGTGTCCCAGCGGGAGGGGCAGATACGCAGTATTTT. Translated: CSVPAGGADTQYF.

By share of the sample, this clonotype is medium-sized. The chain is built from TRBV10-3 and TRBJ2-5; possibly TRBD2 for D (5 bases). The CDR3 totals 14 residues. Trimming removed 0 bases at V and 5 bases at J, with 10 bases between. CDR1 is ENHRY and CDR2 is SYGVKD in the germline V gene. The CDR3 reads CAISESIEGETQYF. CDR3 nucleotides: TGTGCCATCAGTGAGTCGATAGAGGGTGAGACCCAGTACTTC.

This clonotype was seen many times. The V and J genes are TRBV4-2 and TRBJ1-5; 8 bases align to TRBD1. Germline V gene data show CDR1 as LGHNA and CDR2 as YNFKEQ. The CDR3 spans 18 residues. Trimming at V came to 1 base and at J to 3 bases, leaving 11 bases not matched to a gene. The CDR3 reads CASSQVRWTGILNQPQHF. CDR3 in DNA: TGTGCCAGCAGCCAAGTTCGTTGGACAGGGATTCTCAATCAGCCCCAGCATTTT.

The table lists this clonotype with many counts. The chain has TRBV27 and TRBJ1-3; no reliable D call. V lost 4 bases and J lost 4, with 11 bases in between. Per germline, CDR1 MNHEY and CDR2 SMNVEV (reference sequence). This CDR3 has 14 amino acids. CDR3 region: CASSSHAIGNTIYF. The DNA of the CDR3 is TGTGCCAGCAGTTCACACGCCATCGGAAACACCATATATTTT.

At least ten counts were recorded for this clonotype. The chain employs TRBV19 and TRBJ1-5; TRBD1 agrees at 8 bases. Trimming took 6 bases from V and 5 from J; bases not matched to a gene: 0. Looked up from germline, CDR1 is LNHDA and CDR2 is SQIVND (reference sequence). The CDR3 has 12 amino acids. CDR3 region: CASRTGDQPQHF. Here the CDR3 DNA reads TGTGCCAGTAGGACAGGGGATCAGCCCCAGCATTTT.

This clonotype was seen repeatedly, ten times or more. CDR3 region: CSARPLAGGGETQYF. For the CDR3, the DNA is TGCAGTGCTAGACCTCTAGCGGGAGGCGGGGAGACCCAGTACTTC. This chain links TRBV20-1 with TRBJ2-5; 11 bases line up with TRBD2. V trimming: 2 bases; J trimming: 5 bases; junction bases outside the gene matches: 7. The CDR3 is 15 amino acids. CDR1 and CDR2 from the germline V gene are DFQATT and SNEGSKA (reference sequence).

This clonotype was detected ten times or more. The chain is built from TRBV20-1 and TRBJ2-3; 11 bases align to TRBD2. The CDR3 has 15 amino acids. Germline V gene sequence: CDR1 DFQATT, CDR2 SNEGSKA (reference sequence). With 6 bases clipped from V and 0 bases from J, the junction kept 5 bases outside the gene matches. CDR3 nucleotide sequence: TGCAGTGCACCGGGACTAGCGGCAAGCACAGATACGCAGTATTTT. Its translation is CSAPGLAASTDTQYF.

This clonotype has ten or more counts. This chain connects TRBV20-1 to TRBJ2-7; TRBD2 agrees at 10 bases. Germline values: CDR1 DFQATT, CDR2 SNEGSKA (reference sequence). This CDR3 has 15 amino acids. V lost 2 bases to trimming and J lost 5 bases; unmatched junction nucleotides: 9. The CDR3 protein is CSARSPSGSGDEQYF. CDR3 sequence (DNA): TGCAGTGCTAGAAGCCCTAGCGGGAGTGGGGACGAGCAGTACTTC.